This T cell receptor beta chain was found in a study of T cells after yellow fever vaccination. The table lists this clonotype with many counts. The germline CDR1 and CDR2 sequences are DFQATT and SNEGSKA (reference sequence). The J segment lost 0 bases and the V segment lost 1 base, leaving 9 bases of the junction unmatched. The length of the CDR3 is 17 residues. TCRdb ran MiXCR on the 5' RACE reads and lists one entry per CDR3 protein. The profile shows about 240,000 distinct CDR3 sequences, approximately 3.5% of them singletons. The chain links TRBV20-1 to TRBJ1-2, with TRBD1 matching 9 bases. The input for sequencing was PBMCs, taken 15 days after the yellow fever booster vaccination. The sequence was collected from a man aged 18 to 30 who received the YFV17D yellow fever vaccine. The CDR3 reads CSARGGTGTSANYGYTF. The CDR3 bases are TGCAGTGCTAGAGGAGGGACAGGGACAAGTGCTAACTATGGCTACACCTTC.